This T cell receptor (beta chain) was captured by sequencing in a study of cytomegalovirus exposure and HLA in healthy donors. PCR employed 60 Vbeta and 13 Jbeta primers. Sequenced by immunoSEQ multiplex PCR; TCRdb stores in-frame clones only, minus some. The sample consists of 100,000 to 150,000 clones, more than 65% of them appearing once. Notes on this clone: The antigen is not known.

Study-level points and caveats: When analyzed later, the rates of TCR association showed variation by HLA locus, with DRB1 the most and HLA-C the fewest. What a later analysis reportedly showed was that an Asian-associated ancestry cluster had fewer N-insertions than the approximately 700-donor mean.

The CDR3 has 16 residues. The junction had 7 bases not matched to a gene; V was cut back by 4 bases and J by 2 bases. The germline V gene encodes CDR1 SGHNT and CDR2 YYREEE (reference sequence). The TCR comes from a woman aged 55-69 years in good health and CMV-seropositive. Source material: PBMCs. This chain joins TRBV5-4 and TRBJ2-2, with 8 bases matching TRBD1. The CDR3 region is CASSPSGTGNTGELFF. In DNA, the CDR3 is TGTGCCAGCAGCCCGTCGGGGACAGGAAACACCGGGGAGCTGTTTTTT.